These 30 T cell receptor beta chains were sequenced from one sample in a study of shared clonotypes between healthy human individuals. Assay: immunoSEQ multiplex PCR; the TCRdb copy retains only in-frame clones and omits some. Here the sample spans over a million clones, roughly 96% being singletons. Sequencing input: naive CD4+ T cells sorted from blood. This sample's subset: CD45RA+ positively selected. Receptors were obtained from a man younger than 40 in good health.

The J gene is TRBJ1-5, the V gene TRBV28; maybe TRBD1 (5 bases). The CDR3 covers 11 residues. CDR1 and CDR2 (germline): MDHEN, SYDVKM. Trimming stripped 8 bases from V and 5 bases from J, with 7 bases between. This CDR3 reads CASQTDQPQHF. CDR3 in DNA: TGTGCCAGCCAGACAGATCAGCCCCAGCATTTT.

This rearrangement joins TRBV10-1 to TRBJ2-2, with D uncertain. CDR1 WNHNN and CDR2 SYGVQD come from the germline V gene (reference sequence). The V gene lost 3 bases and the J gene lost 7 bases, with 9 bases spanning the gap. CDR3 length equals 13 residues. The CDR3 is CASSDWGSGELFF. CDR3 nucleotide sequence: TGCGCCAGCAGTGATTGGGGTAGCGGGGAGCTGTTTTTT.

The chain carries TRBV10-3 and TRBJ2-3; D possibly corresponds to TRBD1 (6 bases). V was pared by 2 bases and J by 2 bases, with 20 bases between. CDR3 length: 18 residues. Looked up from germline, CDR1 is ENHRY and CDR2 is SYGVKD. CDR3 in DNA: TGTGCCATCAGTGAGCCGTTCAGGGGCCCAAACCCCACAGATACGCAGTATTTT. Encoded protein: CAISEPFRGPNPTDTQYF.

The V and J genes are TRBV19 and TRBJ1-2; 9 bases map to TRBD1. The V gene end was trimmed by 4 bases and the J gene end by 8 bases; junction bases not matched to a gene: 8. CDR3 length: 14 amino acids. Germline CDR1 and CDR2: LNHDA and SQIVND (reference sequence). The CDR3 coding sequence is TGTGCCAGTAGTAAGGGACAGGGAAATCACGGCTACACCTTC. Translated, it gives CASSKGQGNHGYTF.

This chain joins TRBV27 and TRBJ2-7; D tentatively reads TRBD1 or TRBD2 (5 bases each). Deletions cut 5 bases from V and 4 bases from J, with 15 bases between. Germline CDR1 reads MNHEY; CDR2 reads SMNVEV (reference sequence). The CDR3 loop spans 14 amino acids. The CDR3 loop reads CASSPGTSGYEQYF. CDR3 nucleotide sequence: TGTGCCAGCAGTCCGGGGACCTCGGGTTACGAGCAGTACTTC.

This chain links TRBV5-6 with TRBJ2-7; TRBD2 matches at 9 bases. The V gene's germline CDR1 is SGHDT and CDR2 YYEEEE. The CDR3 is made up of 16 amino acids. Unmatched junction bases numbered 10, after V lost 4 bases and J lost 2 bases. The CDR3 sequence is CASSHQGTSSTYEQYF. CDR3 nucleotide sequence: TGTGCCAGCAGCCATCAGGGGACTAGCAGTACCTACGAGCAGTACTTC.

This chain joins TRBV14 and TRBJ1-5, with D possibly being TRBD1 (6 bases). CDR3 size: 20 residues. V was shortened by 8 bases and J by 1 base, with 30 bases between the two germline ends. CDR1 and CDR2 from the germline V gene are SGHDN and FVKESK. The CDR3 DNA reads as TGTGCCAGCCATCCCCGGGACATCAGTTTGTGGGCTAGGAGCAATCAGCCCCAGCATTTT. Translated: CASHPRDISLWARSNQPQHF.

The V call is TRBV21-1, the J call TRBJ2-5; TRBD2 is the table's D call, not checked against the DNA. TRBV21-1 is a known pseudogene. This CDR3 has 14 residues. CDR3 loop: CASSIILLKETQYF. In nucleotides, the CDR3 is TGTGCCAGCAGCATAATATTACTAAAAGAGACCCAGTACTTC.

This sequence joins TRBV7-9 and TRBJ1-1; the match to TRBD1 covers 9 bases. Losses at the gene ends were 4 bases for V and 8 bases for J; bases not matched to a gene: 5. The germline gives CDR1 SEHNR, CDR2 FQNEAQ (reference sequence). This CDR3 spans 13 amino acids. The CDR3 sequence is CASSSSGTGEAFF. CDR3 nucleotide sequence: TGTGCCAGCAGCTCTTCAGGGACAGGGGAAGCTTTCTTT. The variable domain in full, with the rest retrieved from reference TRBV7-9 and TRBJ1-1, is DTGVSQNPRHKITKRGQNVTFRCDPISEHNRLYWYRQTLGQGPEFLTYFQNEAQLEKSRLLSDRFSAERPKGSFSTLEIQRTEQGDSAMYLCASSSSGTGEAFFGQGTRLTVV.

V is TRBV9 and J is TRBJ2-1; D is undetermined. Trimming cost V 1 base and J 6 bases, with 2 bases left between them. The CDR3 runs 11 residues. Germline assignment: CDR1 SGDLS and CDR2 YYNGEE. The CDR3 loop reads CASSVLNEQFF. The CDR3 coding sequence is TGTGCCAGCAGCGTACTCAATGAGCAGTTCTTC.

This clone was recorded a few times. V and J are TRBV7-9 and TRBJ2-1, with D uncertain. The CDR3 has 14 residues. CDR1 and CDR2 from the germline V gene are SEHNR and FQNEAQ (reference sequence). V gave up 8 bases and J gave up 7 bases, with 18 bases separating them. Here the CDR3 reads CASVLVTYGNEQFF. CDR3 nucleotides: TGTGCCAGCGTACTTGTGACGTACGGAAATGAGCAGTTCTTC. The whole variable domain, remainder taken from reference TRBV7-9 and TRBJ2-1, is DTGVSQNPRHKITKRGQNVTFRCDPISEHNRLYWYRQTLGQGPEFLTYFQNEAQLEKSRLLSDRFSAERPKGSFSTLEIQRTEQGDSAMYLCASVLVTYGNEQFFGPGTRLTVL.

This chain links TRBV9 with TRBJ2-1, with D possibly being TRBD1 (6 bases). With 0 bases removed from V and 3 bases from J, the gap between germline ends came to 10 bases. The CDR3 extends over 15 amino acids. Germline V gene lookup returns CDR1 SGDLS and CDR2 YYNGEE. CDR3 residues: CASSVAGAIYNEQFF. The CDR3 nucleotides read TGTGCCAGCAGCGTAGCAGGGGCCATCTACAATGAGCAGTTCTTC. The full variable domain, in which reference TRBV9 and TRBJ2-1 provide the parts outside the CDR3, is DSGVTQTPKHLITATGQRVTLRCSPRSGDLSVYWYQQSLDQGLQFLIQYYNGEERAKGNILERFSAQQFPDLHSELNLSSLELGDSALYFCASSVAGAIYNEQFFGPGTRLTVL.

The chain carries TRBV5-1 and TRBJ2-7; possibly TRBD1 or TRBD2 for D (5 bases each). The CDR3 is 14 amino acids. Germline values: CDR1 SGHRS, CDR2 YFSETQ. V was trimmed by 0 bases and J by 2 bases, leaving 9 bases between them. CDR3 nucleotides: TGCGCCAGCAGCTTGGTTGGGGACCCCTACGAGCAGTACTTC. Its translation is CASSLVGDPYEQYF.

This sequence joins TRBV28 and TRBJ2-1; D may be TRBD1 or TRBD2 (5 bases each). Trimming left V 6 bases short and J 9 bases short, with 9 bases between. The length of the CDR3 is 11 residues. The germline V gene encodes CDR1 MDHEN and CDR2 SYDVKM. CDR3 bases: TGTGCCAGCAGGGGACGCGGTGAGCAGTTCTTC. It specifies CASRGRGEQFF.

The genes are TRBV11-2 and TRBJ2-3; 8 bases map to TRBD1. J was trimmed by 2 bases and V by 1 base; bases with no gene match: 2. Germline V CDR1 and CDR2: SGHAT, FQNNGV. The CDR3 loop spans 15 amino acids. In nucleotides, the CDR3 is TGTGCCAGCAGCTTAGGGACAGGGACCACAGATACGCAGTATTTT. Amino acid sequence: CASSLGTGTTDTQYF.

The chain combines TRBV6-1 with TRBJ1-2; D uncertain. The V end lost 8 bases, the J end lost 6 bases, and 19 bases lay between the germline ends. The CDR3 contains 14 residues. The germline V gene has CDR1 MNHNS and CDR2 SASEGT. CDR3 sequence (DNA): TGTGCCAGCCTAAGGGCTACCACCGTAGATGGCTACACCTTC. This gives the protein CASLRATTVDGYTF.

This clone was found once. The chain uses TRBV5-6 and TRBJ2-2; D not resolved. Germline V gene sequence: CDR1 SGHDT, CDR2 YYEEEE. Trimming cost V 0 bases and J 4 bases, with 13 bases left between them. The CDR3 is 16 amino acids. CDR3: CASSLAERPLTGELFF. CDR3 DNA sequence: TGTGCCAGCAGCTTGGCGGAGCGTCCGCTCACCGGGGAGCTGTTTTTT.

The chain is built from TRBV2 and TRBJ2-1, with 11 bases that match TRBD2. V lost 7 bases to trimming and J lost 0 bases; unmatched junction nucleotides: 11. This CDR3 is 18 amino acids long. The germline gives CDR1 SNHLY, CDR2 FYNNEI. The DNA for the CDR3 is TGTGCCAGCATCCCGGGGACTAGCGGTTCCAGCTCCTACAATGAGCAGTTCTTC. It is translated as CASIPGTSGSSSYNEQFF.

The V gene is TRBV5-4, the J gene TRBJ2-1; 11 nucleotides align to TRBD2. The V segment lost 4 bases and the J segment 5 bases; nucleotides outside the gene matches: 8. The germline V gene has CDR1 SGHNT and CDR2 YYREEE (reference sequence). The CDR3 totals 16 residues. CDR3 DNA: TGTGCCAGCAGCCCCGCTAGCGGGAGGACGCACAATGAGCAGTTCTTC. It yields the protein CASSPASGRTHNEQFF.

The gene calls are TRBV5-1 and TRBJ1-1; 8 nucleotides agree with TRBD1. The CDR3 consists of 15 residues. V shed 4 bases, J shed 3 bases, and the junction held 8 bases outside the gene matches. Looked up from germline, CDR1 is SGHRS and CDR2 is YFSETQ. CDR3 loop: CASSPSGGAYTEAFF. In nucleotides, the CDR3 is TGCGCCAGCAGCCCCTCAGGGGGCGCGTACACTGAAGCTTTCTTT.

The chain is built from TRBV4-1 and TRBJ2-3; D is perhaps TRBD2 (6 bases). The germline V gene has CDR1 MGHRA and CDR2 YSYEKL. Trimming took off 5 bases at V and 5 bases at J, with 17 bases between the two ends. This CDR3 has 15 residues. This CDR3 reads CASSAVIAVGDTQYF. The CDR3 coding sequence is TGCGCCAGCAGCGCGGTGATAGCGGTAGGAGATACGCAGTATTTT.

The chain combines TRBV19 with TRBJ2-7; 7 nucleotides align to TRBD1. CDR1 and CDR2 (germline): LNHDA, SQIVND (reference sequence). This CDR3 is 14 amino acids long. The trim removed 3 bases at V and 4 bases at J, leaving 6 bases unmatched. CDR3: CASSIYRGRYEQYF. DNA of the CDR3: TGTGCCAGTAGTATCTACAGGGGAAGGTACGAGCAGTACTTC.

The V gene is TRBV18, the J gene TRBJ2-2; D possibly uses TRBD1 or TRBD2 (6 bases each). The germline CDR1 and CDR2 sequences are KGHSH and LQKENI. The V end was cut by 2 bases, the J end by 4 bases, with 11 bases between. This CDR3 is built from 15 residues. CDR3 DNA sequence: TGTGCCAGCTCACCAATCCGGGGGCCCACCGGGGAGCTGTTTTTT. This encodes CASSPIRGPTGELFF.

The chain recombines TRBV18 with TRBJ1-2; D ambiguous. From germline, CDR1 is KGHSH and CDR2 LQKENI. The CDR3 runs to 11 residues. With 6 bases removed from V and 9 bases from J, the gap between germline ends came to 11 bases. The CDR3 here is CASSGVLSYTF. The CDR3 DNA is TGTGCCAGCTCCGGAGTATTGAGCTACACCTTC. The complete variable domain, with remaining parts taken from reference TRBV18 and TRBJ1-2, reads NAGVMQNPRHLVRRRGQEARLRCSPMKGHSHVYWYRQLPEEGLKFMVYLQKENIIDESGMPKERFSAEFPKEGPSILRIQQVVRGDSAAYFCASSGVLSYTFGSGTRLTVV.

This clone came up once. The chain has TRBV29-1 and TRBJ1-1; tentatively, D is TRBD1 (5 bases). V was cut by 2 bases and J by 5 bases, with 18 bases left in between. The CDR3 length is 15 residues. Germline V CDR1 and CDR2: SQVTM, ANQGSEA. The CDR3 DNA follows: TGCAGCGTTGAACCCTGGGGGGGTAGGAGGACTGAAGCTTTCTTT. It yields the protein CSVEPWGGRRTEAFF.

Details on this clone: Within the sample, other DNA sequences also encode this same CDR3. The rearrangement uses TRBV4-3 and TRBJ2-7; TRBD1 aligns across 9 bases. CDR1 LGHNA and CDR2 YSLEER come from the germline V gene. The V segment lost 5 bases and the J segment 2 bases; nucleotides outside the gene matches: 7. This CDR3 has 15 residues. The CDR3 protein is CASSRAGTGTYEQYF. CDR3 sequence (DNA): TGCGCCAGCAGCAGGGCCGGGACAGGGACCTACGAGCAGTACTTC.

The chain combines TRBV6-1 with TRBJ1-4; TRBD1 is a possible D gene (5 bases). CDR1 MNHNS and CDR2 SASEGT come from the germline V gene. There are 13 residues in the CDR3. The ends were cut back, 8 bases at V and 7 bases at J, with 14 bases in the middle. The CDR3 here is CASDLRDGEKLFF. CDR3 sequence (DNA): TGTGCCAGCGATCTCAGGGATGGTGAAAAACTGTTTTTT.

This rearrangement joins TRBV6-6 to TRBJ1-4; 8 positions agree with TRBD1. There are 15 residues in the CDR3. The germline V gene has CDR1 MNHNY and CDR2 SVGAGI (reference sequence). V dropped 7 bases and J dropped 10; count of bases not matched to a gene: 14. The CDR3 loop is CASTSTGQGPGKLFF. CDR3 nucleotides: TGTGCCAGCACCTCAACCGGACAGGGTCCTGGAAAACTGTTTTTT.

The V call is TRBV18, the J call TRBJ2-5; D unresolved. CDR3 length: 15 residues. Per the germline V gene, CDR1 is KGHSH and CDR2 is LQKENI. V lost 3 bases to trimming and J lost 2 bases, with 13 bases between them. DNA for the CDR3: TGTGCCAGCTCACCCCGACTGGGGTTTCAAGAGACCCAGTACTTC. It yields the protein CASSPRLGFQETQYF.

V usage is TRBV7-2 and J usage is TRBJ2-1; 10 bases match TRBD2. The ends lost 6 bases at V and 12 bases at J; junction bases unmatched: 8. The CDR3 is made up of 13 amino acids. From germline, CDR1 is SGHTA and CDR2 FQGNSA. The DNA for the CDR3 is TGTGCCAGCAGGGACCGAGCGGGAGGGCCGCAGTTCTTC. This encodes CASRDRAGGPQFF.